This T cell receptor beta chain was captured by sequencing in a study of shared clonotypes between healthy human individuals. How the authors handled the data: As immunoSEQ supplied junction-only sequences (without quality scores), filtering differed. Profiling relied on immunoSEQ multiplex PCR, and the TCRdb table lists in-frame clones only, not all of them. The V and J calls and clone size are taken from that table; D and trimming were inferred from the DNA. The data hold about 530,000 clones, with 75% to 80% observed a single time. All donors were Caucasian adults living in Nashville, Tennessee. The TCR was taken from a woman in her 40s in good health. Some clones in this sample may be carry-over from other donors' samples. The sample taken for sequencing was PBMCs.

In DNA form, the CDR3 reads TGTGCCAGCAGCCTTCTAGCGGGAGTAGCCTACGAGCAGTACTTC. Amino acid sequence: CASSLLAGVAYEQYF. The V call is TRBV5-6, the J call TRBJ2-7; TRBD2 agrees at 10 bases. Germline values: CDR1 SGHDT, CDR2 YYEEEE. Trimming removed 4 bases from V and 2 bases from J; junction bases left unmatched: 6. This CDR3 is built from 15 residues. Using reference TRBV5-6 and TRBJ2-7 for the parts outside the CDR3, the full variable domain is DAGVTQSPTHLIKTRGQQVTLRCSPKSGHDTVSWYQQALGQGPQFIFQYYEEEERQRGNFPDRFSGHQFPNYSSELNVNALLLGDSALYLCASSLLAGVAYEQYFGPGTRLTVT.